The 30 T cell receptor beta chains below all came from one sample that was sequenced in a study of T cells in Graves' hyperthyroidism and ophthalmopathy. TCR beta CDR3 regions were amplified from RNA. The HTBI primer set served for first-round RT-PCR of the TCR CDR3. Via MiXCR, TCRdb re-called the multiplex PCR reads, giving one row per CDR3 protein. The sample comprises 480,000 or so distinct CDR3 sequences, approximately 48% of which are singletons, and about two fifths rests with the top ten. The sequenced sample consisted of peripheral blood or thyroid tissue (not recorded which). Receptors were obtained from an adult woman with Graves' disease, either hyperthyroidism or ophthalmopathy (not recorded which).

The rearrangement uses TRBV10-2 and TRBJ2-2, with 7 bases lining up with TRBD1. The J segment lost 1 base and the V segment lost 8 bases, leaving 1 base of the junction unmatched. The V gene's germline CDR1 is WSHSY and CDR2 SAAADI. CDR3 length: 13 amino acids. The CDR3: CASDRENTGELFF. Written as DNA, the CDR3 is TGCGCCAGCGACAGGGAGAACACCGGGGAGCTGTTTTTT.

This clonotype was seen a few times. The V call is TRBV29-1, the J call TRBJ2-1; D is unresolved. Germline CDR1 reads SQVTM; CDR2 reads ANQGSEA. Trimming took 4 bases from V and 7 from J, leaving 11 bases between them. The CDR3 spans 12 residues. The CDR3 spells CSVAGRTNEQFF. The CDR3 DNA is TGCAGCGTTGCAGGTAGGACGAATGAGCAGTTCTTC.

The gene calls are TRBV7-9 and TRBJ1-5; no reliable D call. From germline, CDR1 is SEHNR and CDR2 FQNEAQ (reference sequence). Between the trimmed V and J ends, which lost 1 base and 13 bases, there was a span of 14 bases. This CDR3 contains 13 residues. The CDR3 sequence is CASSLDPMGTQHF. CDR3 bases: TGTGCCAGCAGCTTAGACCCTATGGGAACGCAGCATTTT.

This clonotype occurred once. The rearrangement links TRBV10-3 to TRBJ2-2; TRBD2 agrees at 9 bases. Per germline, CDR1 ENHRY and CDR2 SYGVKD. The CDR3 totals 15 residues. Trimming cost V 7 bases and J 1 base; bases outside gene matches: 4. The CDR3 loop reads CAIKEAGGNTGELFF. CDR3 nucleotides: TGTGCCATCAAAGAAGCGGGAGGGAACACCGGGGAGCTGTTTTTT.

As to this clonotype: The CDR3 carries no conserved terminal phenylalanine or tryptophan, so it likely arises from a read error. The V gene is TRBV24-1, the J gene TRBJ1-5; no clear D. Germline lookup yields CDR1 KGHDR and CDR2 SFDVKD. The CDR3 has 12 residues. Trimming removed 4 bases at V and 4 bases at J, with 4 bases between. The CDR3: CATSDPNQPQHV. The CDR3, as DNA: TGTGCCACCAGTGACCCGAATCAGCCCCAGCATGTT.

The chain carries TRBV7-9 and TRBJ2-7; either TRBD1 or TRBD2 may fit D (5 bases each). CDR1 is SEHNR and CDR2 is FQNEAQ in the germline V gene (reference sequence). The CDR3 spans 15 residues. Trimming took off 3 bases at V and 5 bases at J, with 17 bases between the two ends. In nucleotides, the CDR3 is TGTGCCAGCAGCTTCTCGACGGGACCACCCCACGAGCAGTACTTC. Residues: CASSFSTGPPHEQYF.

The CDR3 bases are TGTGCCAGCAACATAGGAGGAAACACCGGGGAGCTGTTTTTT. This gives the protein CASNIGGNTGELFF. The chain couples TRBV2 to TRBJ2-2, with a possible D match to TRBD2 (5 bases). The germline V and J ends were trimmed by 7 bases and 2 bases, with 11 bases remaining between them. CDR3 length equals 14 residues. Germline V CDR1 and CDR2: SNHLY, FYNNEI.

The V gene is TRBV5-1, the J gene TRBJ1-2; the D gene is possibly TRBD1 (5 bases). Per the germline V gene, CDR1 is SGHRS and CDR2 is YFSETQ. V was cut by 4 bases and J by 4 bases, with 20 bases left in between. This CDR3 has 16 amino acids. The CDR3 protein is CASSPYQRPGVYGYTF. CDR3 nucleotide sequence: TGCGCCAGCAGCCCCTACCAGAGGCCGGGGGTCTATGGCTACACCTTC. Variable domain in full (rest from reference TRBV5-1 and TRBJ1-2): KAGVTQTPRYLIKTRGQQVTLSCSPISGHRSVSWYQQTPGQGLQFLFEYFSETQRNKGNFPGRFSGRQFSNSRSEMNVSTLELGDSALYLCASSPYQRPGVYGYTFGSGTRLTVV.

This chain uses TRBV5-4 with TRBJ2-7; D gene uncertain. Germline V CDR1 and CDR2: SGHNT, YYREEE (reference sequence). This CDR3 has 13 residues. The ends were cut back, 2 bases at V and 2 bases at J, with 8 bases in the middle. CDR3 coding DNA: TGTGCCAGCAGCTTCCCCGATACCTACGAGCAGTACTTC. Its translation: CASSFPDTYEQYF. Using reference TRBV5-4 and TRBJ2-7 for the parts outside the CDR3, the full variable domain is ETGVTQSPTHLIKTRGQQVTLRCSSQSGHNTVSWYQQALGQGPQFIFQYYREEENGRGNFPPRFSGLQFPNYSSELNVNALELDDSALYLCASSFPDTYEQYFGPGTRLTVT.

This clonotype was seen a handful of times. J is TRBJ2-7 and V is TRBV28, with D hard to call. This CDR3 is built from 14 residues. The germline CDR1 and CDR2 sequences are MDHEN and SYDVKM. The V gene lost 2 bases and the J gene lost 2 bases, with 10 bases spanning the gap. CDR3 in DNA: TGTGCCAGCAGTTTACACAGCCTCCCCTACGAGCAGTACTTC. Translation: CASSLHSLPYEQYF. Combining the CDR3 with reference TRBV28 and TRBJ2-7 gives the whole variable domain DVKVTQSSRYLVKRTGEKVFLECVQDMDHENMFWYRQDPGLGLRLIYFSYDVKMKEKGDIPEGYSVSREKKERFSLILESASTNQTSMYLCASSLHSLPYEQYFGPGTRLTVT.

This clonotype showed up just a few times. This chain connects TRBV27 to TRBJ2-7; 11 bases fit TRBD2. CDR1 MNHEY and CDR2 SMNVEV come from the germline V gene (reference sequence). The CDR3 is 16 amino acids. J was trimmed by 1 base and V by 5 bases; bases with no gene match: 7. DNA of the CDR3: TGTGCCAGCAGTCGCCGGACTAGCGGGCTTTCCTACGAGCAGTACTTC. It translates to CASSRRTSGLSYEQYF.

This clonotype was counted at least ten times. V and J are TRBV19 and TRBJ1-5, with 10 bases fitting TRBD1. CDR3 size: 14 residues. The germline V gene has CDR1 LNHDA and CDR2 SQIVND (reference sequence). V dropped 5 bases and J dropped 7; count of bases not matched to a gene: 5. CDR3 coding DNA: TGTGCCAGTAGTGGGGACAGGGGTCGACAGCCCCAGCATTTT. Translating it yields CASSGDRGRQPQHF.

The V call is TRBV5-8, the J call TRBJ2-7; perhaps TRBD1 as D (6 bases). Germline V gene lookup returns CDR1 SGHTS and CDR2 YDEGEE. CDR3 length: 16 residues. V dropped 1 base and J dropped 2 bases, with 16 bases sitting between them. CDR3 residues: CASSLRPRQGPYEQYF. The CDR3 DNA is TGTGCCAGCAGCTTGCGACCGCGGCAGGGGCCCTACGAGCAGTACTTC.

This chain uses TRBV12-3 or TRBV12-4 with TRBJ1-2; D gene ambiguous. There are 16 residues in the CDR3. V was shortened by 0 bases and J by 0 bases, with 11 bases between the two germline ends. The CDR3 loop is CASSLARLRSNYGYTF. Written as DNA, the CDR3 is TGTGCCAGCAGTTTAGCGCGCCTTCGGTCTAACTATGGCTACACCTTC.

This clonotype was seen at least ten times. This chain's CDR3 is CSAVRDNTEAFF. For the CDR3, the DNA is TGCAGTGCTGTCAGGGATAACACTGAAGCTTTCTTT. This rearrangement joins TRBV20-1 to TRBJ1-1, with D perhaps matching TRBD1 (5 bases). CDR3 length: 12 amino acids. Germline CDR1 DFQATT, CDR2 SNEGSKA (reference sequence). The V and J ends lost 5 bases and 2 bases respectively, with 9 bases between them.

This clonotype was recorded once. J is TRBJ1-5 and V is TRBV11-2; no clear D. The CDR3 is 13 amino acids. Trimming took off 4 bases at V and 7 bases at J, with 11 bases between the two ends. Germline-derived CDR1 and CDR2 are SGHAT and FQNNGV. In nucleotides, the CDR3 is TGTGCCAGCAGCTCTTCTTCTGACCAGCCCCAGCATTTT. It codes for CASSSSSDQPQHF. Full variable domain (outside the CDR3, taken from reference TRBV11-2 and TRBJ1-5): EAGVAQSPRYKIIEKRQSVAFWCNPISGHATLYWYQQILGQGPKLLIQFQNNGVVDDSQLPKDRFSAERLKGVDSTLKIQPAKLEDSAVYLCASSSSSDQPQHFGDGTRLSIL.

The CDR3: CASSPIHSGNTIYF. CDR3 bases: TGTGCCAGCAGTCCTATCCACTCTGGAAACACCATATATTTT. This sequence joins TRBV12-3 or TRBV12-4 and TRBJ1-3; no firm D call. V lost 5 bases to trimming and J lost 0 bases, with 8 bases between them. The CDR3 spans 14 residues.

This clonotype was picked up many times. The gene calls are TRBV5-8 and TRBJ1-6; possible D gene TRBD1, 5 bases. The germline V and J ends were trimmed by 4 bases and 7 bases, with 12 bases remaining between them. The CDR3 extends over 14 amino acids. CDR1 SGHTS and CDR2 YDEGEE come from the germline V gene. In DNA form, the CDR3 reads TGTGCCAGCAGCACCGCGGGGGTAAATTCACCCCTCCACTTT. Translating gives CASSTAGVNSPLHF.

This clonotype was observed many times. This chain uses TRBV12-3 or TRBV12-4 with TRBJ2-5; TRBD1 aligns across 7 bases. V was pared by 6 bases and J by 3 bases, with 10 bases of the junction left unmatched. The CDR3 contains 15 residues. CDR3: CASRKSTDREETQYF. For the CDR3, the DNA is TGTGCCAGCAGAAAGTCTACCGACAGGGAAGAGACCCAGTACTTC.

V is TRBV28 and J is TRBJ1-4, with 7 bases identical to TRBD1. The CDR3 has 14 residues. The V segment lost 5 bases and the J segment 4 bases; nucleotides outside the gene matches: 4. The V gene's germline CDR1 is MDHEN and CDR2 SYDVKM. The CDR3 sequence: CASSRQGINEKLFF. CDR3 nucleotides: TGTGCCAGCAGTCGACAGGGTATTAATGAAAAACTGTTTTTT.

This clonotype was observed a handful of times. The chain has TRBV7-9 and TRBJ2-7; 8 bases are a match to TRBD2. V lost 3 bases and J lost 0; bases outside the gene matches: 7. There are 16 residues in the CDR3. CDR1 SEHNR and CDR2 FQNEAQ come from the germline V gene (reference sequence). The DNA of the CDR3 is TGTGCCAGCAGCTTGGAACTAGCGGTGAGCTCCTACGAGCAGTACTTC. Translating gives CASSLELAVSSYEQYF.

This rearrangement joins TRBV29-1 to TRBJ2-3; TRBD1 matches 7 bases. CDR3 length: 13 amino acids. The germline CDR1 and CDR2 sequences are SQVTM and ANQGSEA. V was clipped by 4 bases and J by 2 bases; unmatched bases: 3. The CDR3 is CSVGGQHTDTQYF. CDR3 coding DNA: TGCAGCGTTGGGGGACAGCACACAGATACGCAGTATTTT.

This chain joins TRBV14 and TRBJ1-1; unclear D gene. Germline V CDR1 and CDR2: SGHDN, FVKESK. Between the trimmed V and J ends, which lost 3 bases and 7 bases, there was a span of 12 bases. The CDR3 extends over 13 amino acids. CDR3 region: CASSQITTNEAFF. Written as DNA, the CDR3 is TGTGCCAGCAGCCAGATAACAACTAATGAAGCTTTCTTT. The full variable domain, in which reference TRBV14 and TRBJ1-1 provide the parts outside the CDR3, is EAGVTQFPSHSVIEKGQTVTLRCDPISGHDNLYWYRRVMGKEIKFLLHFVKESKQDESGMPNNRFLAERTGGTYSTLKVQPAELEDSGVYFCASSQITTNEAFFGQGTRLTVV.

The V call is TRBV7-8, the J call TRBJ2-5; D unclear. The CDR3 loop spans 16 amino acids. Trimming stripped 1 base from V and 9 bases from J, with 21 bases between. Looked up from germline, CDR1 is SGHVS and CDR2 is FQNEAQ. CDR3 sequence: CASSLGAGYSNQPQYF. CDR3 sequence (DNA): TGTGCCAGCAGCTTAGGGGCAGGATATAGCAATCAGCCCCAGTACTTC.

The chain is built from TRBV5-1 and TRBJ2-7; 10 bases fit TRBD2. Germline V gene data show CDR1 as SGHRS and CDR2 as YFSETQ. The CDR3 is 15 amino acids. Losses at the gene ends were 2 bases for V and 3 bases for J; bases not matched to a gene: 5. CDR3 sequence: CASSFYGTSVYEQYF. Here the CDR3 DNA reads TGCGCCAGCAGCTTTTACGGGACTAGCGTCTACGAGCAGTACTTC.

This clonotype turned up a few times. This may be a read error, as it is one base from a much larger clone. The gene calls are TRBV6-6 and TRBJ1-1; D gene ambiguous. Germline V gene sequence: CDR1 MNHNY, CDR2 SVGAGI (reference sequence). The CDR3 sequence is 12 residues long. The CDR3 sequence: CASSYQITGAFF. DNA of the CDR3: TGTGCCAGCAGTTACCAGATCACTGGAGCTTTCTTT.

This chain joins TRBV7-3 and TRBJ2-7; TRBD1 or TRBD2 may be the D gene (5 bases each). CDR1 is SGHTA, CDR2 FQGTGA, per germline. V lost 5 bases and J lost 0, with 14 bases in between. The CDR3 length is 15 residues. CDR3 in amino acids: CASSQKGRPSYEQYF. The DNA of the CDR3 is TGTGCCAGCAGCCAGAAGGGACGGCCCTCCTACGAGCAGTACTTC.

Only a few counts were recorded for this clonotype. V usage is TRBV19 and J usage is TRBJ1-1; D ambiguous. Germline assignment: CDR1 LNHDA and CDR2 SQIVND (reference sequence). The V end lost 7 bases, the J end lost 10 bases, and 22 bases lay between the germline ends. The length of the CDR3 is 14 residues. CDR3 bases: TGTGCCAGTACCAGTATAGGAGCGAGGGTCGGAGCTTTCTTT. Protein: CASTSIGARVGAFF.

This clonotype was recorded many times. J is TRBJ2-7 and V is TRBV5-5, with D unresolved. The CDR3 sequence is 13 residues long. Germline CDR1 SGHKS, CDR2 YYEKEE (reference sequence). Trimming shortened V by 6 bases and J by 2 bases, and 12 bases separated the two germline ends. This CDR3 is CASNFGGTYEQYF. DNA for the CDR3: TGTGCCAGCAACTTCGGTGGAACCTACGAGCAGTACTTC.

This clonotype was detected ten times or more. This rearrangement joins TRBV5-1 to TRBJ2-7; TRBD1 aligns across 11 bases. This CDR3 comprises 14 residues. In germline, CDR1 is SGHRS, CDR2 YFSETQ. J was trimmed by 4 bases and V by 4 bases; bases with no gene match: 4. The CDR3 region has the DNA TGCGCCAGCAGCCCGGGGACAGGGGGGTACGAGCAGTACTTC. Amino acid sequence: CASSPGTGGYEQYF.